A selection of T cell receptor beta chains follows, all from one sample in a study of cytomegalovirus exposure and HLA in healthy donors. Assay: immunoSEQ multiplex PCR; the TCRdb copy retains only in-frame clones and omits some. Of about 190,000 clones detected, around 73% appear once; the ten largest clones hold approximately 2%. Sequenced material: PBMCs. These receptors were collected from a woman aged 25 to 39 in good health and CMV-seropositive. CDR3s include the opening cysteine and the closing phenylalanine or tryptophan. Fields, in order: V gene, clone size, J gene, D gene, CDR3 DNA, CDR3 protein. A D gene is named only where the DNA matches it firmly. Rows may omit the clone size; those that give it use once, few, many or a size class.

V gene: TRBV5-6; clone size: .; J gene: TRBJ1-2; D gene: TRBD1; CDR3 DNA: TGTGCCAGCAGCTTGGAGGTGACAGGGGATCGTGGCTACACCTTC; CDR3 protein: CASSLEVTGDRGYTF
V gene: TRBV7-2; clone size: .; J gene: TRBJ1-5; D gene: .; CDR3 DNA: TGTGCCAGCAGTACGGCGGGGGCGACAAGCAATCAGCCCCAGCATTTT; CDR3 protein: CASSTAGATSNQPQHF
V gene: TRBV4-3; clone size: .; J gene: TRBJ2-7; D gene: .; CDR3 DNA: TGCGCCAGCAGCCAAGCCCTAACGGTTAACTACGAGCAGTACTTC; CDR3 protein: CASSQALTVNYEQYF
V gene: TRBV5-1; clone size: .; J gene: TRBJ1-1; D gene: TRBD1; CDR3 DNA: TGCGCCAGCAGCACGCAGGGGGCAAGGAACACTGAAGCTTTCTTT; CDR3 protein: CASSTQGARNTEAFF
V gene: TRBV18; clone size: .; J gene: TRBJ2-7; D gene: .; CDR3 DNA: TGTGCCAGCTCACCACCATCGGTTTCCTACGAGCAGTACTTC; CDR3 protein: CASSPPSVSYEQYF
V gene: TRBV7-3; clone size: .; J gene: TRBJ2-1; D gene: TRBD2; CDR3 DNA: TGTGCCAGCAGCTTAATGTCGGGCGGGAGCTACAATGAGCAGTTCTTC; CDR3 protein: CASSLMSGGSYNEQFF
V gene: TRBV18; clone size: .; J gene: TRBJ2-4; D gene: .; CDR3 DNA: TGTGCCAGCTCACCTTACGGGACTGGAAAAAACATTCAGTACTTC; CDR3 protein: CASSPYGTGKNIQYF
V gene: TRBV19; clone size: .; J gene: TRBJ2-5; D gene: .; CDR3 DNA: TGTGCCAGTAGTATAGGGAGGCTAGGGACCCAGTACTTC; CDR3 protein: CASSIGRLGTQYF
V gene: TRBV14; clone size: .; J gene: TRBJ2-7; D gene: TRBD1; CDR3 DNA: TGTGCCAGCAGCCAGCTGACAGGGGGCTGGTACGAGCAGTACTTC; CDR3 protein: CASSQLTGGWYEQYF
V gene: TRBV30; clone size: .; J gene: TRBJ2-7; D gene: TRBD1; CDR3 DNA: TGTGCCTGGACTACCGGGACAGGGAATAGAGAGCAGTACTTC; CDR3 protein: CAWTTGTGNREQYF
V gene: TRBV19; clone size: .; J gene: TRBJ2-1; D gene: TRBD1; CDR3 DNA: TGTGCCAGTAGTATCGACAGGGCGAATGAGCAGTTCTTC; CDR3 protein: CASSIDRANEQFF
V gene: TRBV11-2; clone size: .; J gene: TRBJ2-7; D gene: TRBD2; CDR3 DNA: TGTGCCAGCAGCTTAGAACTAGCGAGGGAGCAGTACTTC; CDR3 protein: CASSLELAREQYF
V gene: TRBV7-9; clone size: .; J gene: TRBJ2-1; D gene: TRBD2; CDR3 DNA: TGTGCCAGCAGCCCCCCCGGCGGGAGGTGGGATGAGCAGTTCTTC; CDR3 protein: CASSPPGGRWDEQFF
V gene: TRBV2; clone size: .; J gene: TRBJ2-5; D gene: TRBD2; CDR3 DNA: TGTGCCAGCAGGTCCGAGCGGGGGGCCTGGGAGACCCAGTACTTC; CDR3 protein: CASRSERGAWETQYF
V gene: TRBV4-2; clone size: .; J gene: TRBJ2-7; D gene: TRBD1; CDR3 DNA: TGTGCCAGCAGCCAAGGAGGTGGGACAGGGGGCTACGAGCAGTACTTC; CDR3 protein: CASSQGGGTGGYEQYF
V gene: TRBV7-4; clone size: .; J gene: TRBJ1-5; D gene: .; CDR3 DNA: TGTGCCAGCAGCTTTGCGTTGTTGCCCCAGCATTTT; CDR3 protein: CASSFALLPQHF
V gene: TRBV11-2; clone size: .; J gene: TRBJ2-1; D gene: TRBD2; CDR3 DNA: TGTGCCAGCAGCTTAGGCGGGGGGGCCTTTAATGAGCAGTTCTTC; CDR3 protein: CASSLGGGAFNEQFF
V gene: TRBV5-4; clone size: .; J gene: TRBJ1-4; D gene: .; CDR3 DNA: TGTGCCAGCAGCTTGACTAGCGGAATTAGTTGGACTAATGAAAAACTGTTTTTT; CDR3 protein: CASSLTSGISWTNEKLFF
V gene: TRBV9; clone size: .; J gene: TRBJ2-3; D gene: TRBD2; CDR3 DNA: TGTGCTAGCAGCGCCGGACTAGCGGGAGGGCGGGCAGATACGCAGTATTTT; CDR3 protein: CASSAGLAGGRADTQYF
V gene: TRBV5-8; clone size: few; J gene: TRBJ2-3; D gene: .; CDR3 DNA: TGTGCCAGCAGCACCTACACAGATACGCAGTATTTT; CDR3 protein: CASSTYTDTQYF
V gene: TRBV7-2; clone size: .; J gene: TRBJ1-6; D gene: .; CDR3 DNA: TGTGCCAGCAGCTCCCGGGCCTATAATTCACCCCTCCACTTT; CDR3 protein: CASSSRAYNSPLHF
V gene: TRBV7-8; clone size: .; J gene: TRBJ2-7; D gene: TRBD2; CDR3 DNA: TGTGCCAGCAGCTTATCCCTAGCGGGAGCTGAGACCGAGCAGTACTTC; CDR3 protein: CASSLSLAGAETEQYF
V gene: TRBV9; clone size: .; J gene: TRBJ2-5; D gene: TRBD1; CDR3 DNA: TGTGCCAGCAGCTCGGGACAGGGGGAGACCCAGTACTTC; CDR3 protein: CASSSGQGETQYF
V gene: TRBV4-2; clone size: .; J gene: TRBJ2-3; D gene: .; CDR3 DNA: TGTGCCAGCAGCCAAGAAGGCGTTAAAGGGAGTAGCACAGATACGCAGTATTTT; CDR3 protein: CASSQEGVKGSSTDTQYF
V gene: TRBV7-2; clone size: .; J gene: TRBJ2-7; D gene: .; CDR3 DNA: TGTGCCAGCAGCTTAGCGGGATTCGGTGACAGGCGCTCCTACGAGCAGTACTTC; CDR3 protein: CASSLAGFGDRRSYEQYF
V gene: TRBV29-1; clone size: once; J gene: TRBJ2-3; D gene: .; CDR3 DNA: TGCAGCGCTCTAACAGGCGGGGCGGGGTCTAGCACAGATACGCAGTATTTT; CDR3 protein: CSALTGGAGSSTDTQYF
V gene: TRBV10-3; clone size: .; J gene: TRBJ1-1; D gene: TRBD1; CDR3 DNA: TGTGCCATCAGTGAGTCGAGGGGGCTGGAAGCTTTCTTT; CDR3 protein: CAISESRGLEAFF
V gene: TRBV30; clone size: .; J gene: TRBJ2-2; D gene: .; CDR3 DNA: TGTGCCTGGAGTGTCGGCGGGTCCAACACCGGGGAGCTGTTTTTT; CDR3 protein: CAWSVGGSNTGELFF
V gene: TRBV7-9; clone size: .; J gene: TRBJ2-3; D gene: TRBD2; CDR3 DNA: TGTGCCAGCAGCTCCTTAGCGGGAGGCGCAGATACGCAGTATTTT; CDR3 protein: CASSSLAGGADTQYF
V gene: TRBV2; clone size: .; J gene: TRBJ2-7; D gene: .; CDR3 DNA: TGTGCCAGCAGTGTCTCCGGTGAGCAGTACTTC; CDR3 protein: CASSVSGEQYF
V gene: TRBV5-1; clone size: .; J gene: TRBJ2-7; D gene: TRBD1; CDR3 DNA: TGCGCCAGCAGCTTGTCGACAGGGGGTTACGAGCAGTACTTC; CDR3 protein: CASSLSTGGYEQYF
V gene: TRBV5-1; clone size: .; J gene: TRBJ2-7; D gene: TRBD2; CDR3 DNA: TGCGCCAGCAGCCCGGACCCGGGAGGCACCTACGAGCAGTACTTC; CDR3 protein: CASSPDPGGTYEQYF
V gene: TRBV7-9; clone size: .; J gene: TRBJ1-1; D gene: .; CDR3 DNA: TGTGCCAGCAGGTCTACAGGGATCACTGAAGCTTTCTTT; CDR3 protein: CASRSTGITEAFF
V gene: TRBV5-4; clone size: .; J gene: TRBJ2-5; D gene: .; CDR3 DNA: TGTGCCAGCAGCTTGCCCTTCCAAGAGACCCAGTACTTC; CDR3 protein: CASSLPFQETQYF
V gene: TRBV6-5; clone size: .; J gene: TRBJ2-5; D gene: TRBD1; CDR3 DNA: TGTGCCAGCAGTTACTTGGGACAGGGGCGAGGGACCCAGTACTTC; CDR3 protein: CASSYLGQGRGTQYF